Included here is one T cell receptor beta chain sequence, with context. Its antigen is still unknown. Losses at the gene ends were 0 bases for V and 7 bases for J; bases not matched to a gene: 8. The length of the CDR3 is 15 residues. Germline CDR1 MNHEY, CDR2 SMNVEV (reference sequence). Clones were sequenced by immunoSEQ multiplex PCR, and TCRdb holds only the in-frame ones, with some missing. Counted here are 95,000 to 150,000 clones, just over 85% occurring once; the ten biggest clones make up 6% to 8%. The data derive from a study of T cell responses to AZD1222 COVID-19 vaccine. Overall study context: Timing groups of about 4 and about 12 weeks for second doses were pooled. Findings and limits, study-wide: Regions 160-218 and 743-854 held dominance among vaccine-associated CD4 TCRs, which spanned spike. The donors showed a predominance of white British ancestry and of females, with possible underestimation of clonal diversity. An increase in Spike-specific TCR breadth and depth was observed after two AZD1222 doses.

This clonotype originated in an adult in good health. The chain carries TRBV27 and TRBJ2-5; 7 bases align to TRBD2. The source was peripheral blood, collected on day 0 of AZD1222 vaccination. Here the CDR3 DNA reads TGTGCCAGCAGTTTATCTCCTAGCGGCCCGGGGACCCAGTACTTC. As protein: CASSLSPSGPGTQYF.